Following are 15 T cell receptor beta chains from one sample sequenced in a study of shared clonotypes between healthy human individuals. The method was immunoSEQ multiplex PCR; TCRdb's version includes in-frame clones alone and lacks a portion of them. The sample contains about 1 million clones, under 80% of which appear only once. The sequenced sample consisted of memory CD4+ T cells sorted from blood. Subset of the sample: CD45RA-negative fraction. The receptors stem from a man aged 18 to 35 in good health.

The rearrangement uses TRBV18 and TRBJ2-6; 12 bases align to TRBD1. The CDR3 has 18 amino acids. Trimming at V came to 5 bases and at J to 2 bases, leaving 7 bases not matched to a gene. Germline CDR1 is KGHSH and CDR2 is LQKENI. The CDR3, as DNA: TGTGCCAGCTCAATTTCCGGGACAGGGGGCGCTGGGGCCAACGTCCTGACTTTC. Translating it yields CASSISGTGGAGANVLTF. Full variable domain (remainder filled in from reference TRBV18 and TRBJ2-6): NAGVMQNPRHLVRRRGQEARLRCSPMKGHSHVYWYRQLPEEGLKFMVYLQKENIIDESGMPKERFSAEFPKEGPSILRIQQVVRGDSAAYFCASSISGTGGAGANVLTFGAGSRLTVL.

The gene calls are TRBV11-2 and TRBJ1-4; 7 bases match TRBD1. CDR3 length: 15 amino acids. Germline trimming cut 5 bases from V and 7 bases from J; bases unmatched to any gene: 10. In germline, CDR1 is SGHAT, CDR2 FQNNGV. The CDR3 DNA follows: TGTGCCAGCAGCCAGGGGGGGTGGATTGGTGAAAAACTGTTTTTT. Translated: CASSQGGWIGEKLFF.

This clone is a singleton in its sample. The chain couples TRBV5-6 to TRBJ2-3, with TRBD2 identical over 7 bases. Per the germline V gene, CDR1 is SGHDT and CDR2 is YYEEEE. The CDR3 extends over 13 amino acids. With V trimmed by 4 bases and J by 5 bases, 4 bases remained unmatched. The CDR3 DNA reads as TGTGCCAGCAGCGGGAGGGCGAGAGATACGCAGTATTTT. Amino acid sequence: CASSGRARDTQYF.

The CDR3 DNA follows: TGTGCCAGCAGCCCCCCGGGACTTAAGGAGACCCAGTACTTC. This gives the protein CASSPPGLKETQYF. The chain is built from TRBV7-9 and TRBJ2-5, with D perhaps TRBD2 (6 bases). Germline CDR1 reads SEHNR; CDR2 reads FQNEAQ (reference sequence). V dropped 5 bases and J dropped 5 bases, with 15 bases sitting between them. This CDR3 is 14 amino acids long.

This chain uses TRBV6-5 with TRBJ2-3; D might be TRBD1 or TRBD2, each matching 5 bases. The length of the CDR3 is 16 residues. Trimming shortened V by 0 bases and J by 1 base, and 11 bases separated the two germline ends. Germline V gives CDR1 MNHEY, CDR2 SVGAGI. The CDR3 loop reads CASSYSFQGGTDTQYF. Here the CDR3 DNA reads TGTGCCAGCAGTTACTCCTTCCAGGGAGGCACAGATACGCAGTATTTT.

This clone came up a few times. The chain employs TRBV27 and TRBJ2-6; 10 nucleotides line up with TRBD1. The CDR3 totals 18 residues. With 7 bases clipped from V and 0 bases from J, the junction kept 9 bases outside the gene matches. In germline, CDR1 is MNHEY, CDR2 SMNVEV (reference sequence). CDR3: CASTHRWTGGSGANVLTF. The CDR3 coding sequence is TGTGCCAGCACCCATAGATGGACAGGGGGCTCTGGGGCCAACGTCCTGACTTTC.

The rearrangement uses TRBV20-1 and TRBJ2-7; no definite D call. The CDR3 has 11 amino acids. With 5 bases removed from V and 0 bases from J, the gap between germline ends came to 5 bases. Germline CDR1 DFQATT, CDR2 SNEGSKA (reference sequence). The CDR3 region has the DNA TGCAGTGCTTCGATCTCCTACGAGCAGTACTTC. It encodes CSASISYEQYF.

V usage is TRBV5-8 and J usage is TRBJ2-7, with TRBD2 matching over 13 bases. V shed 4 bases and J 2 bases; nucleotides not matched to a gene: 3. The CDR3 covers 15 residues. Germline V lookup: CDR1 SGHTS, CDR2 YDEGEE. The CDR3 sequence is CASSPGLAGAYEQYF. DNA for the CDR3: TGTGCCAGCAGCCCAGGACTAGCGGGGGCCTACGAGCAGTACTTC.

The rearrangement joins TRBV5-8 to TRBJ1-6; D uncertain. Looked up from germline, CDR1 is SGHTS and CDR2 is YDEGEE. The CDR3 extends over 14 amino acids. V was cut by 4 bases and J by 5 bases, with 10 bases left in between. This CDR3 is CASSHRGDNSPLHF. In nucleotides, the CDR3 is TGTGCCAGCAGCCACCGGGGTGATAATTCACCCCTCCACTTT.

This clone has just a few counts. The chain has TRBV13 and TRBJ1-2; unclear D gene. The V end was cut by 2 bases, the J end by 2 bases, with 9 bases between. This CDR3 spans 14 amino acids. The germline gives CDR1 PRHDT, CDR2 FYEKMQ (reference sequence). In nucleotides, the CDR3 is TGTGCCAGCAGCTTATGGGCGGTCAACTATGGCTACACCTTC. It codes for CASSLWAVNYGYTF. The whole variable domain, remainder taken from reference TRBV13 and TRBJ1-2, is AAGVIQSPRHLIKEKRETATLKCYPIPRHDTVYWYQQGPGQDPQFLISFYEKMQSDKGSIPDRFSAQQFSDYHSELNMSSLELGDSALYFCASSLWAVNYGYTFGSGTRLTVV.

This clone was recorded a few times. The chain combines TRBV5-4 with TRBJ1-3; 7 bases are shared with TRBD1. The germline CDR1 and CDR2 sequences are SGHNT and YYREEE (reference sequence). CDR3 length equals 15 residues. Losses at the gene ends were 4 bases for V and 1 base for J; bases not matched to a gene: 5. The CDR3 DNA reads as TGTGCCAGCAGCCAGACAGGGTGGTCTGGAAACACCATATATTTT. Protein: CASSQTGWSGNTIYF. Complete variable domain (other parts from reference TRBV5-4 and TRBJ1-3): ETGVTQSPTHLIKTRGQQVTLRCSSQSGHNTVSWYQQALGQGPQFIFQYYREEENGRGNFPPRFSGLQFPNYSSELNVNALELDDSALYLCASSQTGWSGNTIYFGEGSWLTVV.

This chain links TRBV5-4 with TRBJ2-4; TRBD2 aligns across 8 bases. Losses at the gene ends were 6 bases for V and 3 bases for J; bases not matched to a gene: 8. The CDR3 has 15 amino acids. Germline CDR1 and CDR2: SGHNT and YYREEE (reference sequence). CDR3 protein: CASTEGRGGKNIQYF. Here the CDR3 DNA reads TGTGCCAGCACCGAGGGTCGGGGGGGCAAAAACATTCAGTACTTC.

The gene calls are TRBV6-5 and TRBJ2-7, with TRBD2 as a possible D gene (6 bases). The length of the CDR3 is 15 residues. Germline CDR1 and CDR2: MNHEY and SVGAGI. V lost 2 bases to trimming and J lost 0 bases, with 11 bases between them. The CDR3 DNA follows: TGTGCCAGCAGTTACCGCACCGGGAGCTCCTACGAGCAGTACTTC. It translates to CASSYRTGSSYEQYF.

The CDR3: CASGIGGKRAYEQYF. In nucleotides, the CDR3 is TGTGCCAGCGGAATTGGGGGAAAACGGGCCTACGAGCAGTACTTC. V and J are TRBV6-1 and TRBJ2-7; the D call may be TRBD1 or TRBD2 (5 bases each). Germline V gene data show CDR1 as MNHNS and CDR2 as SASEGT. V dropped 8 bases and J dropped 2 bases, with 19 bases sitting between them. This CDR3 is built from 15 residues.

The table lists this clone with a few counts. J is TRBJ1-1 and V is TRBV28, with a tentative D call TRBD1 (6 bases). The CDR3 totals 14 residues. V lost 6 bases, J lost 1 base, and 12 bases lay in between. CDR1 and CDR2 (germline): MDHEN, SYDVKM. The CDR3 spells CASRGGTKNTEAFF. As DNA, the CDR3 is TGTGCCAGCAGAGGGGGAACCAAGAACACTGAAGCTTTCTTT.